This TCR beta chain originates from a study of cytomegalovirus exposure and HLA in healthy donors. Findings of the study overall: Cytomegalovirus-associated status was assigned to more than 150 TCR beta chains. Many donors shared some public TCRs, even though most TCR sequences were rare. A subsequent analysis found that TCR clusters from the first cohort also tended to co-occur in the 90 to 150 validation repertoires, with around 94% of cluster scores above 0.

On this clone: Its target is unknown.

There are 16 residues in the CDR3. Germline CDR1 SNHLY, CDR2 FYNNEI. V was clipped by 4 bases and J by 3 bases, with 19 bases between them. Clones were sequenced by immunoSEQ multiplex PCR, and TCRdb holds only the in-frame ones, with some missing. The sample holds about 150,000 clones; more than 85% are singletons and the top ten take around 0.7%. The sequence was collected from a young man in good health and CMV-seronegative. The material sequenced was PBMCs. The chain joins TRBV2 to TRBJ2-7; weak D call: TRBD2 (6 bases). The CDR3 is CASSASGDHIFYEQYV. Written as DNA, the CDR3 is TGTGCCAGCAGTGCATCGGGGGACCATATATTCTACGAGCAGTACGTC.